A single sample is the source of the 28 T cell receptor beta chains below, sequenced in a study of T cells in women clearing cervical HPV infection. Method: immunoSEQ multiplex PCR; TCRdb's copy keeps in-frame clones and lacks some. The sample spans 30,000 to 45,000 clones; the ten largest clones claim 6% to 6.5%. Sequencing was carried out using blood buffy coat. These receptors came from a woman between 18 and 69 years old with a cervical HPV16 infection that either progressed to CIN3+ or cleared (not recorded which).

Points on this clone: The read is 3 residues too short to cover the CDR3 end, so that end is filled in from the germline J gene. The chain has TRBV18 and TRBJ2-2; 12 bases align to TRBD2. The CDR3 has 18 amino acids. Per germline, CDR1 KGHSH and CDR2 LQKENI. Trimming removed 2 bases from V and 3 bases from J; junction bases left unmatched: 7. Partial CDR3 DNA: TGTGCCAGCTCACCAAGGCTAGCGGGAGGGCCAGACACCGGGGAG. It codes for CASSPRLAGGPDTGE. The CDR3 in full is CASSPRLAGGPDTGELFF.

Concerning this clone itself: The CDR3 goes on 3 residues after the read ends, and that part is filled in from the germline J gene. The V and J genes are TRBV5-4 and TRBJ1-6; TRBD1 agrees at 9 bases. Per germline, CDR1 SGHNT and CDR2 YYREEE (reference sequence). Trimming cost V 2 bases and J 5 bases; bases outside gene matches: 5. The CDR3 is 16 residues long. The CDR3 sequence is CASSFTGGGDNSPLHF. The covered CDR3 bases are TGTGCCAGCAGCTTCACAGGGGGCGGTGATAATTCACCC.

As to this clone: From the germline J gene comes the end of the CDR3, since the read stops 3 residues before it. This chain connects TRBV29-1 to TRBJ2-1, with D unresolved. CDR1 is SQVTM and CDR2 is ANQGSEA in the germline V gene. V was pared by 7 bases and J by 6 bases, with 13 bases between. This CDR3 comprises 12 residues. CDR3 sequence: CSAHYGANEQFF. CDR3 DNA, as far as it was read: TGCAGCGCTCACTATGGAGCCAATGAG.

As regards this clone: The read comes to an end 3 residues before the CDR3 does, leaving the germline J gene to fill in the end. This chain uses TRBV5-1 with TRBJ1-2; 7 bases align to TRBD1. The CDR3 runs to 16 residues. With 0 bases clipped from V and 5 bases from J, the junction kept 10 bases outside the gene matches. Looked up from germline, CDR1 is SGHRS and CDR2 is YFSETQ. The part of the CDR3 DNA that was read is TGCGCCAGCAGCTTGGCCTCTCCCGGGACAGCTTATGGC. It specifies CASSLASPGTAYG. The full CDR3 sequence reads CASSLASPGTAYGYTF.

Concerning this clone: The read is 3 residues too short to cover the CDR3 end, so that end is filled in from the germline J gene. The chain couples TRBV2 to TRBJ1-4, with TRBD1 identical over 12 bases. This CDR3 is built from 16 residues. Germline CDR1 is SNHLY and CDR2 is FYNNEI. V trimming: 0 bases; J trimming: 8 bases; junction bases outside the gene matches: 4. This CDR3 is CASSEALGTGGEKLFF. The sequenced part of the CDR3 DNA is TGTGCCAGCAGTGAAGCGCTAGGGACAGGGGGCGAAAAA.

About this clone: The read stops 3 residues short of the end of the CDR3; the missing end is completed from the germline J gene. J is TRBJ2-7 and V is TRBV30; TRBD1 matches at 12 bases. Unmatched junction bases numbered 5, after V lost 1 base and J lost 4 bases. The germline CDR1 and CDR2 sequences are GTSNPN and SVGIG (reference sequence). The CDR3 covers 15 residues. CDR3 DNA, as far as it was read: TGTGCCTGGAGTGGGGGACAGGGGGCTGTGTACGAG. Translation gives CAWSGGQGAVYE. From start to end, the CDR3 is CAWSGGQGAVYEQYF. Full variable domain (remainder filled in from reference TRBV30 and TRBJ2-7): SQTIHQWPATLVQPVGSPLSLECTVEGTSNPNLYWYRQAAGRGLQLLFYSVGIGQISSEVPQNLSASRPQDRQFILSSKKLLLSDSGFYLCAWSGGQGAVYEQYFGPGTRLTVT.

As regards this clone: The missing CDR3 end, 3 residues past where the read stops, is filled in from the germline J gene. The chain carries TRBV7-9 and TRBJ2-5; TRBD1 agrees at 8 bases. The V gene end was trimmed by 5 bases and the J gene end by 5 bases; junction bases not matched to a gene: 4. Germline V CDR1 and CDR2: SEHNR, FQNEAQ (reference sequence). The CDR3 length is 13 residues. CDR3 sequence: CASSRQGPETQYF. The part of the CDR3 DNA that was read is TGTGCCAGCAGCCGACAGGGGCCGGAGACC.

A remark on this clone: Read sequence stops 3 residues before the CDR3 end, and the germline J gene provides the missing end. V and J are TRBV18 and TRBJ1-2; no clear D. The germline CDR1 and CDR2 sequences are KGHSH and LQKENI. This CDR3 spans 12 amino acids. CDR3: CASSPRSEGYTF. CDR3 DNA (partial): TGTGCCAGCTCACCACGATCAGAGGGC.

On this clone itself: The read terminates 3 residues ahead of where the CDR3 ends, so the germline J gene completes it. V usage is TRBV7-3 and J usage is TRBJ2-4; tentative D call: TRBD2 (7 bases). This CDR3 contains 14 residues. From germline, CDR1 is SGHTA and CDR2 FQGTGA. The sequenced CDR3 bases are TGTGCCAGCAGCTTAACCGCCGGGGGGCCGGAT. It is translated as CASSLTAGGPD. The whole CDR3 is CASSLTAGGPDQYF.

About this clone itself: The sequenced fragment ends 3 residues before the CDR3 boundary, so the rest is inferred from the germline J gene. This chain joins TRBV5-1 and TRBJ1-5; D is undetermined. Deletions cut 4 bases from V and 7 bases from J, with 18 bases between. Germline loops: CDR1 SGHRS, CDR2 YFSETQ. The CDR3 length is 15 residues. The sequenced CDR3 bases are TGCGCCAGCAGCCTCGCTGATCCAACTATCCAGCCC. It translates to CASSLADPTIQP. The entire CDR3 protein reads CASSLADPTIQPQHF.

On this clone: The read ends 3 residues before the CDR3 terminus; that terminus is restored from the germline J gene. The chain employs TRBV7-3 and TRBJ2-1, with 10 bases fitting TRBD2. This CDR3 has 14 residues. J was trimmed by 4 bases and V by 8 bases; bases with no gene match: 5. Per the germline V gene, CDR1 is SGHTA and CDR2 is FQGTGA. The covered CDR3 bases are TGTGCCAGCGGCCCTAGCGGGGGATACAATGAG. Translated: CASGPSGGYNE. The entire CDR3 protein reads CASGPSGGYNEQFF. Supplemented by reference TRBV7-3 and TRBJ2-1, the full variable domain reads GAGVSQTPSNKVTEKGKYVELRCDPISGHTALYWYRQSLGQGPEFLIYFQGTGAADDSGLPNDRFFAVRPEGSVSTLKIQRTERGDSAVYLCASGPSGGYNEQFFGPGTRLTVL.

Note on this clone: From the germline J gene comes the end of the CDR3, since the read stops 3 residues before it. The chain couples TRBV18 to TRBJ2-7, with TRBD2 as a possible D gene (6 bases). The CDR3 has 14 amino acids. Germline V gene sequence: CDR1 KGHSH, CDR2 LQKENI. V lost 6 bases and J 0 bases, leaving 12 bases between the germline ends. This chain's CDR3 is CASSRGRSSYEQYF. The CDR3 bases that were read are TGTGCCAGCTCCCGGGGGAGAAGCTCCTACGAG. The full variable domain, rest sourced from reference TRBV18 and TRBJ2-7, is NAGVMQNPRHLVRRRGQEARLRCSPMKGHSHVYWYRQLPEEGLKFMVYLQKENIIDESGMPKERFSAEFPKEGPSILRIQQVVRGDSAAYFCASSRGRSSYEQYFGPGTRLTVT.

About this clone: The read is 3 residues too short to cover the CDR3 end, so that end is filled in from the germline J gene. The chain recombines TRBV29-1 with TRBJ2-1, with 8 bases lining up with TRBD2. This CDR3 has 14 amino acids. Unmatched junction bases numbered 11, after V lost 7 bases and J lost 6 bases. CDR1 is SQVTM and CDR2 is ANQGSEA in the germline V gene. The CDR3 sequence is CSEISGTRGNEQFF. The sequenced CDR3 bases are TGCAGCGAGATTTCCGGGACTAGGGGCAATGAG.

About this clone: The observed sequence ends 3 residues before the CDR3 terminus, with the missing tail filled in from the germline J gene. The gene calls are TRBV18 and TRBJ2-7; D remains ambiguous. This CDR3 is built from 14 residues. The germline V gene encodes CDR1 KGHSH and CDR2 LQKENI. V was cut by 5 bases and J by 2 bases, with 13 bases left in between. The chain's CDR3 is CASSSGPNPYEQYF. The covered CDR3 bases are TGTGCCAGCTCATCAGGCCCGAACCCCTACGAG.

Note on this clone: The observed sequence ends 3 residues before the CDR3 terminus, with the missing tail filled in from the germline J gene. The gene calls are TRBV30 and TRBJ1-5; maybe TRBD1 (6 bases). There are 14 residues in the CDR3. V lost 3 bases to trimming and J lost 0 bases, with 9 bases between them. Germline V gene data show CDR1 as GTSNPN and CDR2 as SVGIG (reference sequence). This CDR3 is CAWSGTRSNQPQHF. Partial CDR3 DNA: TGTGCCTGGAGCGGGACACGTAGCAATCAGCCC. Full variable domain (remainder filled in from reference TRBV30 and TRBJ1-5): SQTIHQWPATLVQPVGSPLSLECTVEGTSNPNLYWYRQAAGRGLQLLFYSVGIGQISSEVPQNLSASRPQDRQFILSSKKLLLSDSGFYLCAWSGTRSNQPQHFGDGTRLSIL.

Regarding this clone: The CDR3 end is not reached by the read, which stops 3 residues before it; the germline J gene fills it in. The V and J genes are TRBV29-1 and TRBJ2-1; the match to TRBD1 covers 7 bases. CDR3 size: 13 residues. Losses at the gene ends were 7 bases for V and 4 bases for J; bases not matched to a gene: 7. In germline, CDR1 is SQVTM, CDR2 ANQGSEA. CDR3 amino acids: CSGGQTIYNEQFF. The part of the CDR3 DNA that was read is TGCAGCGGGGGACAGACGATTTACAATGAG.

Worth noting for this clone: The sequenced fragment ends 3 residues before the CDR3 boundary, so the rest is inferred from the germline J gene. The chain recombines TRBV20-1 with TRBJ1-6; D is perhaps TRBD1 (5 bases). The CDR3 loop spans 14 amino acids. V lost 5 bases, J lost 0 bases, and 8 bases lay in between. CDR1 is DFQATT, CDR2 SNEGSKA, per germline (reference sequence). CDR3 in amino acids: CSARGSSYNSPLHF. The sequenced CDR3 bases are TGCAGTGCTCGGGGGAGCTCCTATAATTCACCC.

CDR3 DNA (partial): TGTGCCAGTAGTTCACAGGGGGACTATGGT. This sequence encodes CASSSQGDYG. In full, the CDR3 is CASSSQGDYGQYF. J is TRBJ2-4 and V is TRBV19; TRBD1 is a possible D gene (8 bases). The read ends 3 residues shy of where the CDR3 ends; the end is completed using the germline J gene. CDR1 and CDR2 from the germline V gene are LNHDA and SQIVND (reference sequence). The CDR3 is 13 amino acids.

The CDR3 loop is CASRIAGVFEQYF. The CDR3 DNA, read in part, is TGTGCCAGCAGGATAGCGGGGGTCTTCGAG. The chain recombines TRBV2 with TRBJ2-7; TRBD2 matches at 9 bases. The read is 3 residues too short to cover the CDR3 end, so that end is filled in from the germline J gene. The CDR3 length is 13 residues. V shed 6 bases, J shed 6 bases, and the junction held 6 bases outside the gene matches. The germline gives CDR1 SNHLY, CDR2 FYNNEI.

To note about this clone: From the germline J gene comes the end of the CDR3, since the read stops 3 residues before it. V and J are TRBV18 and TRBJ1-4; unclear D gene. Trimming cost V 3 bases and J 0 bases, with 14 bases left between them. CDR1 KGHSH and CDR2 LQKENI come from the germline V gene. The CDR3 has 17 amino acids. CDR3 region: CASSPFRLSATNEKLFF. Incomplete CDR3 DNA: TGTGCCAGCTCACCGTTCAGACTCTCGGCAACTAATGAAAAA.

On this clone: The read halts 3 residues ahead of the CDR3 end, with the missing end drawn from the germline J gene. Distinct nucleotide sequences in the sample also encode this CDR3. The rearrangement joins TRBV7-9 to TRBJ2-3, with 11 bases lining up with TRBD2. Germline V gene sequence: CDR1 SEHNR, CDR2 FQNEAQ (reference sequence). V lost 9 bases, J lost 2 bases, and 4 bases stayed unmatched. This CDR3 comprises 14 residues. The part of the CDR3 DNA that was read is TGTGCCAGTGGGACTAGCGGAAACACAGATACG. Translated: CASGTSGNTDT. The entire CDR3 sequence reads CASGTSGNTDTQYF.

As concerns this clone: The DNA ends 3 residues before the CDR3 does, and the rest of the CDR3 is filled in from the germline J gene. The rearrangement uses TRBV19 and TRBJ1-1; the D is unclear. This CDR3 has 15 amino acids. Per the germline V gene, CDR1 is LNHDA and CDR2 is SQIVND (reference sequence). V was pared by 4 bases and J by 0 bases, with 12 bases between. CDR3 DNA, as far as it was read: TGTGCCAGTAGTACGAACAATTACATGAACACTGAA. This gives the protein CASSTNNYMNTE. The full CDR3 is CASSTNNYMNTEAFF.

For this clone: Read data end 3 residues before the CDR3 end; the end is taken from the germline J gene. The rearrangement uses TRBV10-3 and TRBJ1-6, with TRBD1 identical over 9 bases. Germline CDR1 reads ENHRY; CDR2 reads SYGVKD. Germline trimming cut 4 bases from V and 11 bases from J; bases unmatched to any gene: 9. The length of the CDR3 is 15 residues. The chain's CDR3 is CAISAIQGARAPLHF. CDR3 DNA (partial): TGTGCCATCAGTGCGATACAGGGGGCTCGGGCACCC.

About this clone itself: The sequence runs out 3 residues before the end of the CDR3; the remainder is reconstructed from the germline J gene. The genes are TRBV2 and TRBJ2-4; D may be TRBD1 (6 bases). The germline V gene encodes CDR1 SNHLY and CDR2 FYNNEI. The CDR3 extends over 13 amino acids. The CDR3 is CASEKTGNYGQYF. The DNA read from the CDR3 is TGTGCCAGCGAGAAGACAGGCAACTATGGT. The variable domain in full, with the rest retrieved from reference TRBV2 and TRBJ2-4, is EPEVTQTPSHQVTQMGQEVILRCVPISNHLYFYWYRQILGQKVEFLVSFYNNEISEKSEIFDDQFSVERPDGSNFTLKIRSTKLEDSAMYFCASEKTGNYGQYFGAGTRLSVL.

As to this clone: From the germline J gene comes the end of the CDR3, since the read stops 3 residues before it. The J gene is TRBJ1-3, the V gene TRBV5-1, with D possibly matching TRBD1 (6 bases). The V end lost 4 bases, the J end lost 0 bases, and 17 bases lay between the germline ends. This CDR3 is built from 17 residues. Germline V CDR1 and CDR2: SGHRS, YFSETQ. CDR3 protein: CASSRDGTPLSGNTIYF. CDR3 DNA, as far as it was read: TGCGCCAGCAGCAGGGACGGGACACCGCTCTCTGGAAACACC.

CDR3 DNA, as far as it was read: TGTGCCAGCAGCCCCGGGCAGGGCCCCTACGAG. Protein sequence: CASSPGQGPYE. The entire CDR3 is CASSPGQGPYEQYF. The chain recombines TRBV7-3 with TRBJ2-7; possible D gene TRBD1, 5 bases. The CDR3 goes on 3 residues after the read ends, and that part is filled in from the germline J gene. Trimming pared 5 bases from V and 2 bases from J, leaving 13 bases between. The CDR3 loop spans 14 amino acids. Looked up from germline, CDR1 is SGHTA and CDR2 is FQGTGA.

About this clone: Read sequence stops 3 residues before the CDR3 end, and the germline J gene provides the missing end. This chain uses TRBV23-1 with TRBJ2-3; D remains ambiguous. TRBV23-1 is flagged as an ORF with uncertain function. The CDR3 is 15 residues long. Trimming cost V 10 bases and J 0 bases, with 17 bases left between them. The covered CDR3 bases are TGCGCCACCGGAAGGTTAGGGCCTAGCACAGATACG. Translating gives CATGRLGPSTDT. The full CDR3 protein is CATGRLGPSTDTQYF.

Worth noting for this clone: Read sequence stops 3 residues before the CDR3 end, and the germline J gene provides the missing end. The V call is TRBV5-1, the J call TRBJ2-7; D is perhaps TRBD2 (6 bases). The CDR3 is 13 residues long. V lost 4 bases and J lost 0, with 8 bases in between. CDR1 is SGHRS, CDR2 YFSETQ, per germline. CDR3 residues: CASSPSVSYEQYF. Incomplete CDR3 DNA: TGCGCCAGCAGCCCTAGCGTCTCCTACGAG.